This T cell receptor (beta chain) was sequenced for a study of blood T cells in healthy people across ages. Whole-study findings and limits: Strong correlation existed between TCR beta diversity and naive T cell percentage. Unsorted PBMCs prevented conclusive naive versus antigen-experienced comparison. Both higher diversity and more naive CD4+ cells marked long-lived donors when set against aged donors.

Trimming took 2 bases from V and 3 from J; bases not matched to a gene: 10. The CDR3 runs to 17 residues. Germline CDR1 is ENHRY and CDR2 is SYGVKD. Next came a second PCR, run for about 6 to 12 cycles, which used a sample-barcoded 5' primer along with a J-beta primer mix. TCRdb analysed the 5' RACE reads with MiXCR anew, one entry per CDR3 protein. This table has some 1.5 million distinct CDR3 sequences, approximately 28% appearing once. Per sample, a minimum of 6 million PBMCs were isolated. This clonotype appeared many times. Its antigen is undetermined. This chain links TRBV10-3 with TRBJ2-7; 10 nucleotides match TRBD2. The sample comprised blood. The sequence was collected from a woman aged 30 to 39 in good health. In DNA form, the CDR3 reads TGTGCCATCAGTGAGACTATTAGCGGGGGGTCTCGCTACGAGCAGTACTTC. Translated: CAISETISGGSRYEQYF.